This T cell receptor (beta chain) was sequenced in a study of blood T cell repertoires in COVID-19. On the study more broadly: Sources were T cells, B-cell-depleted T cells, or PBMCs; the material itself was cDNA or gDNA.

As handled by the study authors: Estimation of nucleated cell counts relied on the amplification of reference gene primers. The method was immunoSEQ multiplex PCR; TCRdb's version includes in-frame clones alone and lacks a portion of them. V, J and clone size are those of that table, while D and trimming were read from the DNA. The sample records fewer than 450,000 clones, approximately 85% being singletons. Participants were aged about 18 to 95 years, lived in under 30 US areas, and enrolled virtually. The table lists this clone with a count of one. The receptor was derived from a woman aged 40 to 50 with acute COVID-19. Sequences were obtained from PBMCs or T cells enriched from blood (not recorded which).

In nucleotides, the CDR3 is TGTGCCAGCAGTCCGAGCGGACAGACCTACGAGCAGTACTTC. Its translation is CASSPSGQTYEQYF. The genes are TRBV7-9 and TRBJ2-7; D possibly corresponds to TRBD1 (6 bases). Trimming removed 6 bases at V and 2 bases at J, with 14 bases between. This CDR3 has 14 residues. Germline CDR1 reads SEHNR; CDR2 reads FQNEAQ (reference sequence).